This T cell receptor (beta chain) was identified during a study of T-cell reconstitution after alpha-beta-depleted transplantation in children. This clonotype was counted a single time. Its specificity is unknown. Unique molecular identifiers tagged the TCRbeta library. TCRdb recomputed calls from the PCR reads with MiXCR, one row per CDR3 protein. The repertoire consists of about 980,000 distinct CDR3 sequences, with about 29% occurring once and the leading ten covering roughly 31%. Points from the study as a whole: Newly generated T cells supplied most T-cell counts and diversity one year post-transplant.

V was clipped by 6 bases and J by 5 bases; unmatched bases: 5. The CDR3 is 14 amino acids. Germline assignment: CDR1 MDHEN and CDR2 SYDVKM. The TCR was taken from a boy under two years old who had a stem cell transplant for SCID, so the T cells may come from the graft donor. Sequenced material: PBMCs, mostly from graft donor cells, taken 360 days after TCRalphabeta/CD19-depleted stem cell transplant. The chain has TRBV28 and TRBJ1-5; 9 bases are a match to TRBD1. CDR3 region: CASRRQGDYQPQHF. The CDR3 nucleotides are TGTGCCAGCAGACGACAGGGGGATTATCAGCCCCAGCATTTT.